This T cell receptor (beta chain) was observed in a study of blood T cell repertoires in COVID-19. Germline values: CDR1 MGHDK, CDR2 SYGVNS. V was trimmed by 4 bases and J by 2 bases, leaving 16 bases between them. The CDR3 is 16 residues long. The protocol was immunoSEQ multiplex PCR, while the TCRdb copy is restricted to in-frame clones and leaves out a portion. Seen here are about 130,000 clones, roughly 85% observed once, and the top ten hold more than 6.5%. The rearrangement links TRBV25-1 to TRBJ2-3, with a possible D match to TRBD1 (5 bases). Specimen: peripheral blood. The sequence was collected from an elderly man with active or convalescent COVID-19. The DNA for the CDR3 is TGTGCCAGCAGTGCGACAGCACCCGCGCTCACAGATACGCAGTATTTT. It encodes CASSATAPALTDTQYF.